This entry features one TCR beta chain sequence. The V end lost 2 bases, the J end lost 1 base, and 5 bases lay between the germline ends. The length of the CDR3 is 12 residues. Germline lookup yields CDR1 GTSNPN and CDR2 SVGIG (reference sequence). The sample comes from a study of blood T cell repertoires in COVID-19. Participants reported their clinical history, and cohort assignment relied on those reports. Resolution of symptoms, clearance, or two negative PCRs was present in recovered Cohort 3 donors. Study processing details: Counts of nucleated cells, estimated from reference gene primer amplification, were obtained. Clones were read by immunoSEQ multiplex PCR, and TCRdb kept only the in-frame ones, dropping some. V, J and clone size reflect that table, while D and trimming were determined from the DNA. Among fewer than 350,000 clones, roughly nine tenths were seen once, and the ten largest hold 1.5% to 2%.

The clonotype comes from a woman in her 40s who had recovered from COVID-19. Sequencing input: PBMCs or T cells enriched from blood (not recorded which). The rearrangement links TRBV30 to TRBJ1-1; no clear D. The CDR3 DNA sequence: TGTGCCTGGAGTCACTGGAACACTGAAGCTTTCTTT. Residues: CAWSHWNTEAFF.